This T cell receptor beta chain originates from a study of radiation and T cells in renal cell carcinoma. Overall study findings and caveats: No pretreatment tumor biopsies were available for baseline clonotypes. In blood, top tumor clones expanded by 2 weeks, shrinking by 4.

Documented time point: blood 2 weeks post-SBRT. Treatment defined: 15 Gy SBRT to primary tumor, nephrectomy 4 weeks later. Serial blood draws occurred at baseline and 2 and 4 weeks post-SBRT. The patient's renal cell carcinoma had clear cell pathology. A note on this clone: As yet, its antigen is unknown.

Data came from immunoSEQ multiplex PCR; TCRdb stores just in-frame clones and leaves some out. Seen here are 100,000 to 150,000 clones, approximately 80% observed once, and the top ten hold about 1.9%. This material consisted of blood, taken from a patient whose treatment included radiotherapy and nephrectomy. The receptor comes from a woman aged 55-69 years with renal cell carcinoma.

CDR3: CASSRGQGSSGANVLTF. The CDR3, as DNA: TGCGCCAGCAGCAGAGGACAGGGGAGCTCTGGGGCCAACGTCCTGACTTTC. The chain couples TRBV5-1 to TRBJ2-6; 9 bases are shared with TRBD1. The CDR3 length is 17 residues. Germline V gives CDR1 SGHRS, CDR2 YFSETQ. J lost 0 bases, V lost 4 bases, and 5 bases had no gene match.